The T cell receptor (beta chain) under discussion was sequenced for a study of tumor-infiltrating lymphocytes in primary liver carcinoma. Germline DNA was extracted alongside blood RNA, which was obtained from unsorted whole blood. A constant-region primer served to make TCR beta cDNA from about 530 ng total RNA. What produced the TCR beta libraries was three nested multiplex PCR rounds using slightly modified ARM-PCR. Primers for the first two PCR rounds were TRBV1-TRBV30 forward primers and a C-beta reverse primer (approximately 10 cycles per round). One entry per CDR3 protein, called by TCRdb with MiXCR from the multiplex PCR reads. The data hold around 170,000 distinct CDR3 sequences, with 60% observed a single time. As regards this clonotype: What it binds is not known. A read error is possible here, since a much larger clone lies one base away.

This CDR3 comprises 17 residues. Germline-derived CDR1 and CDR2 are SGHAT and FQNNGV. V was pared by 0 bases and J by 4 bases, with 17 bases between. Notes on the study in general: The bulk unsorted samples meant that CD4+ and CD8+ repertoires went uncompared.

This clonotype originated in a man aged 35-49 years with primary liver carcinoma and hepatitis B virus infection. Sequenced input: peripheral blood. The chain combines TRBV11-2 with TRBJ2-3; D gene ambiguous. The DNA of the CDR3 is TGTGCCAGCAGCTTAGATCTCAATCTGCCCCGCGCAGATACGCAGTATTTT. It codes for CASSLDLNLPRADTQYF.